The present T cell receptor beta chain was sequenced within a study of control samples from healthy donors and cancer patients (dated by TCRdb to the early 2020s). Libraries were prepared through the immunoSEQ multiplex PCR assay. TCRdb took over this immuneACCESS table, retaining in-frame rearrangements with V and J assigned. Such tables are incomplete; in checked studies, under half of the missing clones stem from an unresolved V gene, and the remainder is unexplained. Counted in this sample were roughly 94,000 clones; about 81% of them appeared once. Together, the top ten hold 38% of the sample. Concerning this clone itself: It lacks a known antigen. No base-level quality is on record; no much larger clone is a single base apart.

The TCR was taken from a man aged 65 to 85 with lung cancer. Sequenced material: PBMCs.

The DNA is as follows: TGTGCCAGTAGTATAAGAGGGGAGGTAGCCAACGTCCTGACTTTC. This encodes CASSIRGEVANVLTF. The sequence is built from TRBV19 and TRBJ2-6; tentative D gene TRBD2, with 6 bases matching. The CDR3 measures 15 amino acids from cysteine to phenylalanine. Kept here is only the CDR3 DNA, which spans 45 bases and is read in frame from base 1. The germline V gene (reference sequence) supplies CDR1 LNHDA and CDR2 SQIVND. The germline ends are 12 bases apart after V is trimmed by 2 bases and J by 7 bases.